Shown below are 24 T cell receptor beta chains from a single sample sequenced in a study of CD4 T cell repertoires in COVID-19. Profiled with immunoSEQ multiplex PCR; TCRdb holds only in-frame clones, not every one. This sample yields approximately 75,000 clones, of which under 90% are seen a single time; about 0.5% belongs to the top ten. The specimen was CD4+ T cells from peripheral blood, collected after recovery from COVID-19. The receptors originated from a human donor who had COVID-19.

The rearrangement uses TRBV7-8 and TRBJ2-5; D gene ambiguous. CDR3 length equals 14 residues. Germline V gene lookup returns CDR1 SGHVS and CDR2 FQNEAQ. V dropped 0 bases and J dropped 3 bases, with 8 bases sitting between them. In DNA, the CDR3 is TGTGCCAGCAGCTTAGCGTCTTATAAAGAGACCCAGTACTTC. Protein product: CASSLASYKETQYF.

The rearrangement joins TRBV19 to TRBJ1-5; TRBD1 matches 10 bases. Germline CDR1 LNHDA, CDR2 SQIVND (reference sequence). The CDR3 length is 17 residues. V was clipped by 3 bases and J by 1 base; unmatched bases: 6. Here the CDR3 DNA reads TGTGCCAGTAGTATCTATATGGGACAGGGGAGCAATCAGCCCCAGCATTTT. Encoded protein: CASSIYMGQGSNQPQHF.

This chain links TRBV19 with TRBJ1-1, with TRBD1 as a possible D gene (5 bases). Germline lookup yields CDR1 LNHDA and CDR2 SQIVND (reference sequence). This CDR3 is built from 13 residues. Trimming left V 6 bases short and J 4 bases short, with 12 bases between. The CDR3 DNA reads TGTGCCAGTAGCCAGGACGGGGGCACTGAAGCTTTCTTT. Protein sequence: CASSQDGGTEAFF.

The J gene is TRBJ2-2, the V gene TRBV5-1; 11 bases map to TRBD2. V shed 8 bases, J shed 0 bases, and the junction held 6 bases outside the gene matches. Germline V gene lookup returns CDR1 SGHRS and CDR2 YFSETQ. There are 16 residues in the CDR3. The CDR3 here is CASLAGGSSNTGELFF. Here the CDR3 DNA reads TGCGCCAGTCTAGCGGGGGGATCATCGAACACCGGGGAGCTGTTTTTT.

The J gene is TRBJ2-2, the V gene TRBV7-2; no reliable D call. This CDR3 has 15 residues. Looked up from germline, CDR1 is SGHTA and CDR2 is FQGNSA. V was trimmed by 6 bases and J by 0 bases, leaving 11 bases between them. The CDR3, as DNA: TGTGCCAGCAGGGGATGGGCCGCGAACACCGGGGAGCTGTTTTTT. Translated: CASRGWAANTGELFF.

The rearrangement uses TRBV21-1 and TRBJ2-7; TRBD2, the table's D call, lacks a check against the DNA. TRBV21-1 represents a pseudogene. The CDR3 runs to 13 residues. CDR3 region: CASSKDNTYEQYF. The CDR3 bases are TGTGCCAGCAGCAAAGATAATACTTACGAGCAGTACTTC.

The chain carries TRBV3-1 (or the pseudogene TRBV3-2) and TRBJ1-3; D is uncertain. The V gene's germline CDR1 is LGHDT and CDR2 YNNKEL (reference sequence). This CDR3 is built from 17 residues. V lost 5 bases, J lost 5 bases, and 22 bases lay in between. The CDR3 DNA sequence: TGTGCCAGCAGCACCCCAGTTCCCATTACCGCACGAAACACCATATATTTT. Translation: CASSTPVPITARNTIYF.

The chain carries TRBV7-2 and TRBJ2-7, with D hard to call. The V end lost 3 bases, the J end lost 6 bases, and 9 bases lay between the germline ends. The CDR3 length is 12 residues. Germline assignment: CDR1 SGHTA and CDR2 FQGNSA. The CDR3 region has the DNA TGTGCCAGCAGCTTGAAAGTCGGCGAGCAGTACTTC. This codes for CASSLKVGEQYF. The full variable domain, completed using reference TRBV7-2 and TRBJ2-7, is GAGVSQSPSNKVTEKGKDVELRCDPISGHTALYWYRQSLGQGLEFLIYFQGNSAPDKSGLPSDRFSAERTGGSVSTLTIQRTQQEDSAVYLCASSLKVGEQYFGPGTRLTVT.

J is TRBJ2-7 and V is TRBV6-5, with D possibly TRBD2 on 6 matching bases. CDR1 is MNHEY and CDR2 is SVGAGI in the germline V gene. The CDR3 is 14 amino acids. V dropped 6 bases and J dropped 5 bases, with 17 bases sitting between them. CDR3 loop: CASSLNPTRNEQYF. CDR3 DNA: TGTGCCAGCAGCCTAAACCCGACTAGGAACGAGCAGTACTTC.

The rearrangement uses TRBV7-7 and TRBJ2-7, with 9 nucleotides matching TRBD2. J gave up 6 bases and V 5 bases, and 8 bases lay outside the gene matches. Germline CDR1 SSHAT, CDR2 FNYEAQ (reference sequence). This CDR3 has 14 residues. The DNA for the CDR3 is TGTGCCAGCAGCCCTACACTAGCGGGCGGCGAGCAGTACTTC. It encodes CASSPTLAGGEQYF.

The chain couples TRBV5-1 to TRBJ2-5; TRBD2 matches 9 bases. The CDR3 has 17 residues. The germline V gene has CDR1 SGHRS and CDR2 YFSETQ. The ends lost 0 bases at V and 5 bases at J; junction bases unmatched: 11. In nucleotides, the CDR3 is TGCGCCAGCAGCTTGGGGGCCCTAGCGGGGTCTGGGGAGACCCAGTACTTC. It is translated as CASSLGALAGSGETQYF. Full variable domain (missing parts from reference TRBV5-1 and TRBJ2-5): KAGVTQTPRYLIKTRGQQVTLSCSPISGHRSVSWYQQTPGQGLQFLFEYFSETQRNKGNFPGRFSGRQFSNSRSEMNVSTLELGDSALYLCASSLGALAGSGETQYFGPGTRLLVL.

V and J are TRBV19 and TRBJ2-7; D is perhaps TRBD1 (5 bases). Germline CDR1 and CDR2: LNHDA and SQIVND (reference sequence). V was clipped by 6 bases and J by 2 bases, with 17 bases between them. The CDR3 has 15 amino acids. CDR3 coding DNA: TGTGCCAGTAGCATGAGTATTGGGGCAGCCTACGAGCAGTACTTC. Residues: CASSMSIGAAYEQYF.

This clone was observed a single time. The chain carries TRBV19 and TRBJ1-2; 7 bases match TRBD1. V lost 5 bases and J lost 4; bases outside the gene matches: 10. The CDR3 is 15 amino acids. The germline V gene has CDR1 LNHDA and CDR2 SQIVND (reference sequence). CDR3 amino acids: CASSPGWDSRYGYTF. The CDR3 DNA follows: TGTGCCAGTAGTCCTGGATGGGACAGTCGCTATGGCTACACCTTC.

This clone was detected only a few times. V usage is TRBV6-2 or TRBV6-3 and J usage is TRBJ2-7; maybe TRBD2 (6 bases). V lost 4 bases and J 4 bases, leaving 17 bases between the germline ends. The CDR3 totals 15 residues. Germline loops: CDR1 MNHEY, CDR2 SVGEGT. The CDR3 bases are TGTGCCAGCAGTTCGGCGGGACGCCCAGGGTACGAGCAGTACTTC. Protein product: CASSSAGRPGYEQYF.

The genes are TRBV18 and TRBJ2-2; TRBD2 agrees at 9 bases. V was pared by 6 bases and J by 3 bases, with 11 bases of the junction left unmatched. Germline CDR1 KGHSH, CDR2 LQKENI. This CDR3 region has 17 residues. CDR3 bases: TGTGCCAGCTCCATCTCCCTTGTAGCGGGGGACACCGGGGAGCTGTTTTTT. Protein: CASSISLVAGDTGELFF.

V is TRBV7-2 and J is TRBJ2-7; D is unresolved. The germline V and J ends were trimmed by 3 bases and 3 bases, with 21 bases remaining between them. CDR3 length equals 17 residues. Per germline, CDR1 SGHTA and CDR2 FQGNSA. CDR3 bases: TGTGCCAGCAGCTTCCGTATTATGCAGGAGACGCACTACGAGCAGTACTTC. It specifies CASSFRIMQETHYEQYF. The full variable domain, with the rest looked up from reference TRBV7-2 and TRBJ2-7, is GAGVSQSPSNKVTEKGKDVELRCDPISGHTALYWYRQSLGQGLEFLIYFQGNSAPDKSGLPSDRFSAERTGGSVSTLTIQRTQQEDSAVYLCASSFRIMQETHYEQYFGPGTRLTVT.

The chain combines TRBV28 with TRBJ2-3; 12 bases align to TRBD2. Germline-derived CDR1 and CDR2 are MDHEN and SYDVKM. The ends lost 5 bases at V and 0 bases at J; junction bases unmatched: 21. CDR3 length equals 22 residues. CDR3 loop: CASSNLPSLLAGGPPSTDTQYF. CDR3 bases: TGTGCCAGCAGTAACCTTCCCTCCCTACTAGCGGGAGGTCCCCCTAGCACAGATACGCAGTATTTT. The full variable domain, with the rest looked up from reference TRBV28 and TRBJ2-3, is DVKVTQSSRYLVKRTGEKVFLECVQDMDHENMFWYRQDPGLGLRLIYFSYDVKMKEKGDIPEGYSVSREKKERFSLILESASTNQTSMYLCASSNLPSLLAGGPPSTDTQYFGPGTRLTVL.

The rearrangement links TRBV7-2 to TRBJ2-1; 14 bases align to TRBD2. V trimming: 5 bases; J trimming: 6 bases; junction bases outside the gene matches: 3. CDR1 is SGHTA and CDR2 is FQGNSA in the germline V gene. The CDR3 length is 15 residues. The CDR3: CASSQTSGRANEQFF. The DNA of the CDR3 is TGTGCCAGCAGCCAGACTAGCGGGAGGGCCAATGAGCAGTTCTTC.

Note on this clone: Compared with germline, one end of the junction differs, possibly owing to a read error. The CDR3 coding sequence is TGCGCCAGCACCTTGGGACAGCCCAACACTGAAGCTTTCTTT. This codes for CASTLGQPNTEAFF. The rearrangement joins TRBV5-1 to TRBJ1-1; 7 bases match TRBD1. The CDR3 runs to 14 residues. CDR1 is SGHRS, CDR2 YFSETQ, per germline.

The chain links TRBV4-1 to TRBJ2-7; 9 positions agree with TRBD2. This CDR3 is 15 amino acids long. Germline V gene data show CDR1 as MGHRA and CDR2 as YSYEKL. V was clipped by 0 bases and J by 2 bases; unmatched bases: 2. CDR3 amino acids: CASSQEPSGAYEQYF. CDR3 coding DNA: TGCGCCAGCAGCCAAGAGCCTAGCGGGGCCTACGAGCAGTACTTC.

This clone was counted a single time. This chain's CDR3 is CASSPDRAGYTF. CDR3 nucleotide sequence: TGTGCCAGCAGCCCGGACAGGGCCGGCTACACCTTC. The chain recombines TRBV7-9 with TRBJ1-2; 8 nucleotides align to TRBD1. The germline V gene has CDR1 SEHNR and CDR2 FQNEAQ (reference sequence). The CDR3 is made up of 12 amino acids. V was pared by 5 bases and J by 8 bases, with 4 bases of the junction left unmatched.

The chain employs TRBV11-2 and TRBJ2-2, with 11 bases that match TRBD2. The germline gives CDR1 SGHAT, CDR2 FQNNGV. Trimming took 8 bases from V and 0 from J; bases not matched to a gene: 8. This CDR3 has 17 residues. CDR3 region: CASVLAGGPSNTGELFF. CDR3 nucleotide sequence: TGTGCCAGCGTGCTAGCGGGAGGACCCTCGAACACCGGGGAGCTGTTTTTT. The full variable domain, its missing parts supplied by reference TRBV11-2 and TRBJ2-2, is EAGVAQSPRYKIIEKRQSVAFWCNPISGHATLYWYQQILGQGPKLLIQFQNNGVVDDSQLPKDRFSAERLKGVDSTLKIQPAKLEDSAVYLCASVLAGGPSNTGELFFGEGSRLTVL.

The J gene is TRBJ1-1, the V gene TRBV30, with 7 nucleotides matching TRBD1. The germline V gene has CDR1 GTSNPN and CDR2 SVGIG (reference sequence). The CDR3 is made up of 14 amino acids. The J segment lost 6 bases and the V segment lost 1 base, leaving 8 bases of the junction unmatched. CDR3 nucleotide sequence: TGTGCCTGGAGTGCAAGGGACAGAGGCTCTGAAGCTTTCTTT. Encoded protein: CAWSARDRGSEAFF.

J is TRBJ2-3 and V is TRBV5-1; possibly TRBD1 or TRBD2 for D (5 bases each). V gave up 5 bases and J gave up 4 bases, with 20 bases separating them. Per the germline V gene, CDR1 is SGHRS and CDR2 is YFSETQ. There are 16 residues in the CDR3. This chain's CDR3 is CASSFTGLAGADTQYF. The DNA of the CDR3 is TGCGCCAGCAGTTTTACAGGACTCGCGGGTGCAGATACGCAGTATTTT.